Here is one T cell receptor beta chain with its context. Its antigen is unidentified. This entry belongs to a study of T-cell reconstitution after alpha-beta-depleted transplantation in children. Preparing the TCRbeta library involved the use of unique molecular identifiers. TCRdb reprocessed the PCR reads with MiXCR, giving one entry per CDR3 protein. This table holds about 980,000 distinct CDR3 sequences, roughly 29% found once. Study-level results: The authors attributed T-cell counts and diversity one year after transplant mostly to newly produced T cells. Reportedly, only several hundred clones from non-depleted graft cells drove alpha-beta T-cell counts at about two months.

In germline, CDR1 is SEHNR, CDR2 FQNEAQ (reference sequence). With 1 base clipped from V and 3 bases from J, the junction kept 5 bases outside the gene matches. The CDR3 loop spans 15 amino acids. This clonotype was sampled from a boy in the first two years of life who had a stem cell transplant for SCID, so the T cells may come from the graft donor. J is TRBJ2-7 and V is TRBV7-9, with TRBD1 matching over 8 bases. Source: PBMCs, mostly from graft donor cells, taken 360 days after TCRalphabeta/CD19-depleted stem cell transplant. The CDR3 here is CASSLVPGGYYEQYF. CDR3 in DNA: TGTGCCAGCAGCTTAGTCCCAGGGGGCTACTACGAGCAGTACTTC.